This T cell receptor (beta chain) originates from a study of T cell changes during pregnancy in multiple sclerosis. Measured with immunoSEQ multiplex PCR; TCRdb has only the in-frame clones, and not every one. The sample has about 75,000 clones, roughly 90% seen once; the top ten hold approximately 1%. V gave up 6 bases and J gave up 6 bases; unmatched junction bases: 9. The germline V gene has CDR1 MNHNS and CDR2 SASEGT. This CDR3 is 15 amino acids long. This clonotype originated in a female donor in good health, enrolled as a control in a pregnancy study. Here the sequenced sample was peripheral blood, taken in the first trimester of pregnancy. V and J are TRBV6-1 and TRBJ2-1, with TRBD1 identical over 9 bases. The CDR3 is CASSETGGNFNEQFF. In DNA, the CDR3 is TGTGCCAGCAGCGAGACAGGGGGGAATTTCAATGAGCAGTTCTTC.